This TCR beta chain emerged from a study of shared clonotypes between healthy human individuals. The wider study: For every donor, three CD4 naive, three CD4 memory, two CD8 naive and one CD8 memory plates were used. Study outcomes and limitations: It was the non-shared clonotypes that had lower generation probabilities than clonotypes shared by all four donors. Researchers sampled only blood; tissue repertoires likely differ.

Data came from immunoSEQ multiplex PCR; TCRdb stores just in-frame clones and leaves some out. The sample lists 400,000 or so clones; roughly 96% were seen once. To make CD8 memory, CD45RO+ cells were put together with CCR7-negative CD45RA+ TemRA cells. This clone was recorded once. Antigen: not known. The germline CDR1 and CDR2 sequences are SGHRS and YFSETQ. Losses at the gene ends were 7 bases for V and 7 bases for J; bases not matched to a gene: 12. The CDR3 sequence is 15 residues long. This receptor was identified in a young man in good health. Sequencing input: memory CD8+ T cells sorted from blood. The sample's subset: CD45RO+ cells pooled with CCR7-negative TemRA cells. The chain couples TRBV5-1 to TRBJ2-7; 12 bases map to TRBD2. The CDR3 loop reads CASGLTSGRSKEQYF. Here the CDR3 DNA reads TGCGCCAGCGGACTGACTAGCGGGAGATCGAAGGAGCAGTACTTC.